Listed here are 6 T cell receptor beta chains from one sample, sequenced in a study of read filtering for tumor transcriptome and immune sequencing. From around 0.4 ug of RNA, a library with molecular barcoded alpha/delta and beta/gamma adaptors was made. Each CDR3 protein is one row after TCRdb ran MiXCR on the reads. The table shows roughly 82,000 distinct CDR3 sequences, with 9% to 15% occurring only once. The sequencing sample was made of a population of CD138-negative cells sorted from bone marrow. Receptors originate from a donor at least 40 years old with multiple myeloma.

This clonotype occurred many times. The chain has TRBV6-1 and TRBJ2-7; D uncertain. Trimming pared 10 bases from V and 6 bases from J, leaving 10 bases between. Germline lookup yields CDR1 MNHNS and CDR2 SASEGT. The CDR3 extends over 10 amino acids. The CDR3 nucleotides read TGTGCCACCGGCCTGGTCGAGCAGTACTTC. It specifies CATGLVEQYF.

In regard to this clonotype: A single base separates this from a much larger clone, so it may be a read error. V is TRBV19 and J is TRBJ1-5; 12 bases agree with TRBD1. Germline CDR1 is LNHDA and CDR2 is SQIVND (reference sequence). The CDR3 spans 16 residues. The CDR3 sequence is CASSGTGGYSDQPQHF. The CDR3 nucleotides are TGTGCCAGTAGTGGGACAGGGGGCTATAGCGATCAGCCCCAGCATTTT.

This clonotype was recorded many times. The chain joins TRBV19 to TRBJ2-6; D unclear. Per the germline V gene, CDR1 is LNHDA and CDR2 is SQIVND (reference sequence). This CDR3 region has 17 residues. Trimming pared 2 bases from V and 0 bases from J, leaving 11 bases between. The CDR3 is CASSILSVSSGANVLTF. DNA of the CDR3: TGTGCCAGTAGTATATTAAGTGTCTCCTCTGGGGCCAACGTCCTGACTTTC.

At least ten counts were recorded for this clonotype. This chain joins TRBV3-1 and TRBJ1-4; D remains unclear. V was cut by 4 bases and J by 0 bases, with 12 bases left in between. Germline-derived CDR1 and CDR2 are LGHDT and YNNKEL (reference sequence). The CDR3 contains 16 residues. CDR3: CASSLGQPTTNEKLFF. The CDR3 nucleotides are TGTGCCAGCAGCCTCGGGCAACCTACAACTAATGAAAAACTGTTTTTT.

This clonotype came up many times. This chain joins TRBV7-3 and TRBJ1-1, with D unresolved. V was shortened by 2 bases and J by 6 bases, with 7 bases between the two germline ends. The CDR3 contains 12 residues. Germline values: CDR1 SGHTA, CDR2 FQGTGA. The CDR3 region has the DNA TGTGCCAGCAGCTTAGAGTTGTCTGAAGCTTTCTTT. Residues: CASSLELSEAFF.

This clonotype appeared many times. This chain connects TRBV21-1 to TRBJ2-1; the table gives TRBD2 as D, unverified against the DNA. TRBV21-1 is reported as a pseudogene. The CDR3 has 17 amino acids. The chain's CDR3 is CASSASRGSTLDNEQFF. In DNA form, the CDR3 reads TGTGCCAGCAGCGCCTCCCGCGGGAGTACTCTAGACAATGAGCAGTTCTTC.